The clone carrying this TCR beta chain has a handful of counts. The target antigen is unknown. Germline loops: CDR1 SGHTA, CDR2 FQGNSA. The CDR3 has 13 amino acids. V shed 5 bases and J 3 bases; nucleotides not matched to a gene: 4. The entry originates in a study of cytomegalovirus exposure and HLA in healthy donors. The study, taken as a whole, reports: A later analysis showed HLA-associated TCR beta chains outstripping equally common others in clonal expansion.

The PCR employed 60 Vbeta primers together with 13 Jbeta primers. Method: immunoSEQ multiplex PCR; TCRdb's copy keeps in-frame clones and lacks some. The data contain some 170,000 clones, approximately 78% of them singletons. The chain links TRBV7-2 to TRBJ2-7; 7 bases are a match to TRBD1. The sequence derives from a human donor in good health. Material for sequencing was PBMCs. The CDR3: CASSVGTDYEQYF. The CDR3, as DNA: TGTGCCAGCAGCGTCGGGACAGACTACGAGCAGTACTTC.